The text below deals with one T cell receptor beta chain. Time point noted: pretreatment peripheral blood. The table came from immunoSEQ multiplex PCR; TCRdb's copy has only in-frame clones and leaves some out. This table holds about 85,000 clones, over 75% found once. The entry originates in a study of PD-L1 blockade in urothelial cancer. The CDR3 covers 12 residues. V was pared by 1 base and J by 6 bases, with 6 bases between. CDR1 KGHSH and CDR2 LQKENI come from the germline V gene. This specimen consisted of PBMCs, obtained around atezolizumab (anti-PD-L1) treatment. V usage is TRBV18 and J usage is TRBJ2-5; no clear D gene. This receptor was taken from a man aged 60-69 years with urothelial cancer. CDR3 sequence reads: CASSPRRQTQYF. CDR3 DNA sequence: TGTGCCAGCTCACCACGCAGGCAGACCCAGTACTTC.